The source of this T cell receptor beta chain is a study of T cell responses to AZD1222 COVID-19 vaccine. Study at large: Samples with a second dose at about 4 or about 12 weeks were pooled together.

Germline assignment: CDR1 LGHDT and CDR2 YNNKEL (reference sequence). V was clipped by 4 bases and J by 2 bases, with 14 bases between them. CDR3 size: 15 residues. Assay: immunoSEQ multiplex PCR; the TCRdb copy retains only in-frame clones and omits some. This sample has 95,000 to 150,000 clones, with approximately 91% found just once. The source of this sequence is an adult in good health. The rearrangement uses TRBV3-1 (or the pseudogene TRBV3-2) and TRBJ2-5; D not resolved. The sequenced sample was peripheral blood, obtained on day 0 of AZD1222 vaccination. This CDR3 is CASSRSLGEQETQYF. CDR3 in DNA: TGTGCCAGCAGCCGGTCGTTAGGCGAGCAAGAGACCCAGTACTTC.